This T cell receptor (beta chain) was identified in a study of blood T cell repertoires in COVID-19. TCRdb's table, derived via immunoSEQ multiplex PCR, lists solely in-frame clones and lacks some. The sample consists of 85,000 to 100,000 clones, approximately 80% of them appearing once. This clonotype originated in a human donor in a cohort sampled during active COVID-19. Sequenced input: peripheral blood.

Written as DNA, the CDR3 is TGTGCCAGCAGTTACTTTCGGAACACTGAAGCTTTCTTT. It specifies CASSYFRNTEAFF. The chain is built from TRBV6-2 or TRBV6-3 and TRBJ1-1; D ambiguous. Germline V gives CDR1 MNHEY, CDR2 SVGEGT. V lost 1 base and J 1 base, leaving 4 bases between the germline ends. The CDR3 sequence is 13 residues long.